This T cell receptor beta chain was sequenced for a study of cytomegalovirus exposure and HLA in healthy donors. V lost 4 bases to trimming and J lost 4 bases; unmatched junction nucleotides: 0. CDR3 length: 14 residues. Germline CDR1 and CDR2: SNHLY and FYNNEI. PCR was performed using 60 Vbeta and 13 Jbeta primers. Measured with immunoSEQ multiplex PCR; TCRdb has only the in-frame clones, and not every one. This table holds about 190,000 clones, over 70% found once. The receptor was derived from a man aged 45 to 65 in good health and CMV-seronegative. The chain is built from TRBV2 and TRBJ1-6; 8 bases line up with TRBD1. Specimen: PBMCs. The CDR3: CASSGQGYNSPLHF. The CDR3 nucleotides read TGTGCCAGCAGTGGACAGGGGTATAATTCACCCCTCCACTTT.